A selection of T cell receptor beta chains follows, all from one sample in a study of blood T cell repertoires in COVID-19. Measured with immunoSEQ multiplex PCR; TCRdb has only the in-frame clones, and not every one. The sample has fewer than 85,000 clones; more than 75% are singletons. Sample: peripheral blood. All receptors come from an elderly woman with active or convalescent COVID-19. Both conserved end residues are part of each CDR3. The D gene is left open where the match is weak. Clone size is given for some rows only: seen once, a few or many times, or a class if the clone is expanded.

clone_size | j_call | v_call | d_call | cdr3_aa | cdr3_nt
few | TRBJ1-5 | TRBV16 | TRBD1 | CASSQGRGGNNQPQHF | TGTGCCAGCAGCCAAGGCAGAGGGGGCAACAATCAGCCCCAGCATTTT
. | TRBJ2-1 | TRBV30 | . | CAWLTSNEQFF | TGTGCCTGGCTGACTAGCAATGAGCAGTTCTTC
. | TRBJ2-5 | TRBV14 | . | CASSPELQETQYF | TGTGCCAGCAGCCCCGAGCTCCAAGAGACCCAGTACTTC
. | TRBJ1-1 | TRBV19 | TRBD1 | CATNRGLMNTEAFF | TGTGCCACTAACAGGGGGCTGATGAACACTGAAGCTTTCTTT
. | TRBJ2-1 | TRBV9 | . | CASSVAGATLTEQFF | TGTGCCAGCAGCGTAGCGGGAGCCACCCTAACTGAGCAGTTCTTC
. | TRBJ1-2 | TRBV19 | . | CASSVGGGGPNYGYTF | TGTGCCAGTAGCGTCGGTGGGGGCGGACCTAACTATGGCTACACCTTC
. | TRBJ2-5 | TRBV5-8 | TRBD2 | CASSLGTSGEETQYF | TGTGCCAGCAGCCTCGGGACTAGCGGGGAAGAGACCCAGTACTTC
. | TRBJ1-4 | TRBV28 | . | CASILSEKLFF | TGTGCCAGCATCCTCTCCGAAAAACTGTTTTTT
few | TRBJ2-3 | TRBV11-3 | . | CASSQDSEVGDTQYF | TGTGCCAGCAGCCAGGACAGCGAGGTCGGAGATACGCAGTATTTT
. | TRBJ2-2 | TRBV5-1 | TRBD1 | CASSMGQGEAGELFF | TGCGCCAGCAGCATGGGACAGGGAGAGGCCGGGGAGCTGTTTTTT
. | TRBJ2-5 | TRBV27 | TRBD1 | CASSTLPGQIEETQYF | TGTGCCAGCAGTACCCTCCCGGGACAGATAGAAGAGACCCAGTACTTC
once | TRBJ2-7 | TRBV5-1 | TRBD1 | CASSRGQGYEQYF | TGCGCCAGCAGCCGGGGACAGGGCTACGAGCAGTACTTC
. | TRBJ2-3 | TRBV7-9 | TRBD1 | CASSLSRGTYTDTQYF | TGTGCCAGCAGCTTAAGCAGGGGGACATACACAGATACGCAGTATTTT
. | TRBJ2-5 | TRBV7-9 | . | CASSSPGLNLGETQYF | TGTGCCAGCAGCTCTCCGGGACTCAACCTCGGGGAGACCCAGTACTTC
. | TRBJ2-2 | TRBV19 | TRBD1 | CASSIDGQGIGELFF | TGTGCCAGTAGTATAGATGGACAGGGGATCGGGGAGCTGTTTTTT
. | TRBJ1-3 | TRBV10-2 | . | CASRTYRESSGNTIYF | TGCGCCAGCAGAACCTACAGGGAGAGTTCTGGAAACACCATATATTTT